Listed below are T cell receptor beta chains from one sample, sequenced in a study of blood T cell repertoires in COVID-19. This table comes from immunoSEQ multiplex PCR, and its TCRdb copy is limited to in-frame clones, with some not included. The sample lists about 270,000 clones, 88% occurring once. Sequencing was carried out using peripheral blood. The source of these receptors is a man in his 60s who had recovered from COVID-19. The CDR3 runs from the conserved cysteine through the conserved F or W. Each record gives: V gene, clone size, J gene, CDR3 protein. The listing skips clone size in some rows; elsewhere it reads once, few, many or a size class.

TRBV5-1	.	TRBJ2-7	CASSLDVDRFYEQYF
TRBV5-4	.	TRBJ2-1	CASSLGLAGANEQFF
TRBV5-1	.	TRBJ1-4	CASSYDTGGEGEKLFF
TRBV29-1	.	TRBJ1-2	CSVPPQGGGYTF
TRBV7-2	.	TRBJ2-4	CASREAGGTAKNIQYF
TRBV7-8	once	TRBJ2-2	CASSLLTSNGELFF
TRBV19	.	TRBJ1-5	CASSARRDRGPDGAQHF
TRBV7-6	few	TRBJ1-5	CASSPQTGDSNQPQHF
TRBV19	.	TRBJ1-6	CASSPKGLQGVDSPLHF
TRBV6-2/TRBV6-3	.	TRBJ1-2	CASSSPRGGNYGYTF
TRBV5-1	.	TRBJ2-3	CASSLIQSSDTQYF
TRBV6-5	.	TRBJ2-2	CASSYEAGLNTGELFF
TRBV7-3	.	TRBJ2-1	CASSPGQGGYNEQFF
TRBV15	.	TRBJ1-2	CATSTAGGGGYGYTF
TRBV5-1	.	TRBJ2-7	CASSPAPTGGEQYF
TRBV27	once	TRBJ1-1	CASSFGGSVEAFF
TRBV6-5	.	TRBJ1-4	CASTLRGQYNEKLFF
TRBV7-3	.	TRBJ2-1	CASSLDGQGGNEQFF
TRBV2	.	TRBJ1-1	CASSEAGQGADTEAFF
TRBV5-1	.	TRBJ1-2	CASSLDSGGFYGYTF
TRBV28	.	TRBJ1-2	CAGGTGRKGGYTF
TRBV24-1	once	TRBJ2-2	CATSDFRGLTGELFF
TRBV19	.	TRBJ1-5	CASSWTGGGFNQPQHF
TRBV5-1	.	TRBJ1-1	CASSLTMSAQNTEAFF
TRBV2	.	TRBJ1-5	CASRFSGTGLNSNQPQHF
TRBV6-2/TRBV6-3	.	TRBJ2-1	CASSYFGTGGYNEQFF
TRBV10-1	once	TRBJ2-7	CASSEGGTSEEQYF
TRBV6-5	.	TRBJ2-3	CASRTGGSSTDTQYF
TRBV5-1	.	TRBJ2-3	CASSSYTAGGSDTQYF
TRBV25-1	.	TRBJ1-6	CASTLGGTQSPLHF
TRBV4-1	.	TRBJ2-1	CASRLPGGTTYNEQFF
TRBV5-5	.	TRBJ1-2	CASSLADRGPANYGYTF
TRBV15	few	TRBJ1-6	CATSREAHPKPLHF
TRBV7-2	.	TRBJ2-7	CASRYGVQGIGEQYF
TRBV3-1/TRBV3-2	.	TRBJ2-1	CASSQTRSSYNEQFF
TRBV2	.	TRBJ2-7	CASSGTSGGQSGEQYF
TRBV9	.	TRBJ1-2	CASSVYRGRDNYGYTF
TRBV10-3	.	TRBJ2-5	CAISATGIGETQYF
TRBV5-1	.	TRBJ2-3	CASSPDSTSTDTQYF
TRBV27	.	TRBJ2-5	CASSLYRRAVQETQYF
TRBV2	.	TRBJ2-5	CASNSGGQQETQYF
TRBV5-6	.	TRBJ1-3	CASSYRGGSGNTIYF
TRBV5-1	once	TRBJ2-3	CASRGGRDTQYF
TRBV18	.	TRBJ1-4	CASSPGFSTGVGEKLFF
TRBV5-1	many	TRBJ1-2	CASSPGQGRTF
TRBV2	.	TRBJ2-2	CASSELTGNTGELFF
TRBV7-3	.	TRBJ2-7	CASSPGQGYEQYF
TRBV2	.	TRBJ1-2	CASSEGGGFYGYTF
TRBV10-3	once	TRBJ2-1	CAISDTGGGLGGEQFF
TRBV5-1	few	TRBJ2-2	CASRVGQSNTGELFF
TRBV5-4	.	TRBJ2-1	CASSLAGGAYNEQFF
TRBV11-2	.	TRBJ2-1	CASSAWALGGANEQFF
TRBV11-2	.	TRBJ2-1	CASSLQRTENYNEQFF
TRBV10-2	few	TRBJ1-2	CASSEPRRRTSANYGYTF
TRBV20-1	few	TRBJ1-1	CSASPRTGVTEAFF
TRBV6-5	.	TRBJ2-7	CASRPLSSYEQYF
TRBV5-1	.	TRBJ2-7	CASSRRVTGSYEQYF